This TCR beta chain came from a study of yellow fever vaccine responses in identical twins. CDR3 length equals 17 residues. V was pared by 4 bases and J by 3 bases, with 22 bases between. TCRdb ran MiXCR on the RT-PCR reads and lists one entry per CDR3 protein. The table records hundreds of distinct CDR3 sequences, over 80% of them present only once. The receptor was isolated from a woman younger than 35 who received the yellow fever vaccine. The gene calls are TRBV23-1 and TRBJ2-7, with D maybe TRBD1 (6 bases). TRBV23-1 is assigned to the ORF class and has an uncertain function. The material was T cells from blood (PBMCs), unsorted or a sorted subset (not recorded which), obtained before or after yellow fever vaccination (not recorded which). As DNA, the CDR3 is TGCGCCAGCAGTCCCCGGGACACTCGACCCGCCAGCTACGAGCAGTACGTC. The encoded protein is CASSPRDTRPASYEQYV.